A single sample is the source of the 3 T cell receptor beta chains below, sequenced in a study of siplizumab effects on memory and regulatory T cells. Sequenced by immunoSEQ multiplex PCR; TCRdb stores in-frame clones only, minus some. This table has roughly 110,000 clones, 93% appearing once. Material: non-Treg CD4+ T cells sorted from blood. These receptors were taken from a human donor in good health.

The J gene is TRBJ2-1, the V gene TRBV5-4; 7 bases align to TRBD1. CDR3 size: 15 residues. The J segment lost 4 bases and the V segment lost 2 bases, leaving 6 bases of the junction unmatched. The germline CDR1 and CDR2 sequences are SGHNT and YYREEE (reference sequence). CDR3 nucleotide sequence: TGTGCCAGCAGCTTTCGAGACAGGGTGTACAATGAGCAGTTCTTC. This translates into CASSFRDRVYNEQFF.

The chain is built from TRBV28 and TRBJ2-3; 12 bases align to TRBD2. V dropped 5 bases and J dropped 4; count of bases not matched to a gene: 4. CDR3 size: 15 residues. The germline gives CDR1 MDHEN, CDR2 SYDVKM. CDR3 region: CASSLAGGRSDTQYF. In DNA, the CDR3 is TGTGCCAGCAGTCTAGCGGGGGGGCGATCAGATACGCAGTATTTT.

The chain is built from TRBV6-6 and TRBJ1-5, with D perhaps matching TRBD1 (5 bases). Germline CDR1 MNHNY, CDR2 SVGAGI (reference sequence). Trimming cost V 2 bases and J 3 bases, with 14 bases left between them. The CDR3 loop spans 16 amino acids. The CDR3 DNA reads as TGTGCCAGCAGTTACCGGGACGGCATCGACAATCAGCCCCAGCATTTT. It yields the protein CASSYRDGIDNQPQHF.